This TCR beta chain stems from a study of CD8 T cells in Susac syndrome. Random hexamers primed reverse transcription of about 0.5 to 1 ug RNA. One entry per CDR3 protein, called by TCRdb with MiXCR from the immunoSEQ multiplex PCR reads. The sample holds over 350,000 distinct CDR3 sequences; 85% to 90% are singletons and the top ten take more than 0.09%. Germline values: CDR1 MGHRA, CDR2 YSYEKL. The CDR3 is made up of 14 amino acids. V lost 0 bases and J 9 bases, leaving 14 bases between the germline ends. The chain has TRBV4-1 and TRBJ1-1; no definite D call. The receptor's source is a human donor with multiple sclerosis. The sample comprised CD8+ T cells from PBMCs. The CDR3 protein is CASSQDVSVGKAFF. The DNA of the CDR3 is TGCGCCAGCAGCCAAGATGTGTCAGTTGGGAAAGCTTTCTTT.